The clone carrying this TCR beta chain was detected only a few times. This specimen comes from a study of Tregs in tolerant kidney transplant recipients. The CDR3 loop spans 12 amino acids. Trimming pared 7 bases from V and 13 bases from J, leaving 18 bases between. Using immunoSEQ multiplex PCR, the repertoire was profiled, and TCRdb retains in-frame clones only, with some absent. The data hold around 78,000 clones, with under 95% observed a single time. V and J are TRBV5-7 and TRBJ2-1, with D tentatively TRBD2 (7 bases). TRBV5-7 is an ORF for which the function is uncertain. This TCR derives from a human donor who received a combined kidney and bone marrow transplant. Sample: Tregs from blood, taken before the transplant. This chain's CDR3 is CASSLGGPPQFF. The CDR3 DNA is TGTGCCAGCTCATTGGGGGGGCCGCCACAGTTCTTC.